These 11 T cell receptor beta chains were all obtained from the same sample, sequenced in a study of response to subunit inactivated influenza vaccine. TCRdb used MiXCR to reprocess the RT-PCR reads, holding one entry per CDR3 protein. There are roughly 790,000 distinct CDR3 sequences in the sample; less than 25% occur only once, and roughly 10% lies in the top ten. This material consisted of PBMCs from blood, taken around 5 days after vaccination. These receptors came from a man aged 45-60 years who received an inactivated influenza vaccine.

This clonotype was found a few times. V gene TRBV7-2 combines with J gene TRBJ2-1; 10 positions agree with TRBD1. The CDR3 spans 17 residues. With 5 bases clipped from V and 7 bases from J, the junction kept 14 bases outside the gene matches. From germline, CDR1 is SGHTA and CDR2 FQGNSA. CDR3 residues: CASSLLGAGQGTNEQFF. CDR3 nucleotides: TGTGCCAGCAGCCTGCTGGGCGCGGGACAGGGGACGAATGAGCAGTTCTTC.

The CDR3 DNA reads as TGTGCCAGCAGCTTAATTCAGGGGATTGAAGCTTTCTTT. It specifies CASSLIQGIEAFF. V usage is TRBV7-9 and J usage is TRBJ1-1, with D perhaps matching TRBD1 (6 bases). Per germline, CDR1 SEHNR and CDR2 FQNEAQ (reference sequence). The CDR3 spans 13 residues. V lost 2 bases and J lost 7, with 11 bases in between.

This clonotype was picked up a small number of times. The chain joins TRBV6-1 to TRBJ2-7, with 11 bases lining up with TRBD1. The CDR3 consists of 15 residues. The germline CDR1 and CDR2 sequences are MNHNS and SASEGT. V trimming: 4 bases; J trimming: 0 bases; junction bases outside the gene matches: 2. The DNA of the CDR3 is TGTGCCAGCAGTGGCGGGACAGGGGGCTCCTACGAGCAGTACTTC. Residues: CASSGGTGGSYEQYF.

V and J are TRBV20-1 and TRBJ2-7; perhaps D is TRBD1 or TRBD2 (5 bases each). V lost 1 base, J lost 6 bases, and 19 bases lay in between. The length of the CDR3 is 15 residues. Germline V gene data show CDR1 as DFQATT and CDR2 as SNEGSKA (reference sequence). CDR3 sequence reads: CSARVGVRATAEQYF. In DNA form, the CDR3 reads TGCAGTGCTAGAGTGGGGGTTAGAGCGACGGCCGAGCAGTACTTC.

There are many counts of this clonotype. This rearrangement joins TRBV20-1 to TRBJ2-2; D is unresolved. Trimming removed 6 bases from V and 6 bases from J, with 11 bases in between. The germline V gene encodes CDR1 DFQATT and CDR2 SNEGSKA (reference sequence). CDR3 length equals 12 residues. The CDR3 here is CSARRVPGELFF. The CDR3 region has the DNA TGCAGTGCCCGTAGGGTACCCGGGGAGCTGTTTTTT.

This clonotype was seen many times. The chain joins TRBV28 to TRBJ2-3; 7 bases line up with TRBD1. CDR3 size: 16 residues. The V segment lost 7 bases and the J segment 4 bases; nucleotides outside the gene matches: 14. Germline loops: CDR1 MDHEN, CDR2 SYDVKM. The CDR3 loop reads CASNLLLQGRPDTQYF. CDR3 bases: TGTGCCAGCAACCTACTATTACAGGGGCGGCCAGATACGCAGTATTTT.

The chain joins TRBV6-5 to TRBJ1-5, with 7 bases lining up with TRBD1. The V and J ends lost 5 bases and 0 bases, in that order; junction bases with no gene match: 19. The length of the CDR3 is 20 residues. Germline loops: CDR1 MNHEY, CDR2 SVGAGI. The CDR3 nucleotides read TGTGCCAGCAGTCCAATAATAGGACAGGAAGGTTTCTCTAGCAATCAGCCCCAGCATTTT. It specifies CASSPIIGQEGFSSNQPQHF.

This clonotype came up a few times. The chain recombines TRBV12-3 or TRBV12-4 with TRBJ2-5, with TRBD2 matching 12 bases. The ends lost 5 bases at V and 0 bases at J; junction bases unmatched: 4. This CDR3 has 16 amino acids. The CDR3 protein is CASSLRTSGNQETQYF. The CDR3 DNA is TGTGCCAGCAGTCTTCGGACTAGCGGGAACCAAGAGACCCAGTACTTC.

The chain couples TRBV20-1 to TRBJ1-6, with D uncertain. V lost 0 bases and J 7 bases, leaving 13 bases between the germline ends. CDR3 length equals 15 residues. CDR1 DFQATT and CDR2 SNEGSKA come from the germline V gene (reference sequence). The CDR3 DNA reads TGCAGTGCTAGAGACGGCGGGTCGATCAATTCACCCCTCCACTTT. Amino acid sequence: CSARDGGSINSPLHF.

The table lists this clonotype with many counts. The chain carries TRBV5-1 and TRBJ1-2, with 7 positions matching TRBD1. Unmatched junction bases numbered 6, after V lost 2 bases and J lost 8 bases. Germline V gives CDR1 SGHRS, CDR2 YFSETQ. The CDR3 consists of 13 residues. The CDR3 sequence: CASSLQGSEGYTF. The CDR3 region has the DNA TGCGCCAGCAGCTTACAGGGGAGTGAGGGCTACACCTTC.

This clonotype was seen a few times. The chain links TRBV7-2 to TRBJ1-2; D may be TRBD1 (5 bases). Per the germline V gene, CDR1 is SGHTA and CDR2 is FQGNSA. V lost 3 bases and J 2 bases, leaving 13 bases between the germline ends. The CDR3 has 15 residues. The CDR3 sequence: CASSFEGTLNYGYTF. The CDR3, as DNA: TGTGCCAGCAGCTTCGAGGGGACGCTCAACTATGGCTACACCTTC.